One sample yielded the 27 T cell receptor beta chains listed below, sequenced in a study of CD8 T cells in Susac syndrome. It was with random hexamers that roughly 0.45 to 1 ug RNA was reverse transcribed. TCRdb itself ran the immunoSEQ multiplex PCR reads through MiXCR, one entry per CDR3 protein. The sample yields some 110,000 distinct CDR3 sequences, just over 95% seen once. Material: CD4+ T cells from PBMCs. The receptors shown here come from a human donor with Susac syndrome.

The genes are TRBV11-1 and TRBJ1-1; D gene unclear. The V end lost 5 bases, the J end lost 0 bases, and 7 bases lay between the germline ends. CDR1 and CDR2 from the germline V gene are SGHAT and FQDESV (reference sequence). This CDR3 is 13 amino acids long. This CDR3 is CASSLRLNTEAFF. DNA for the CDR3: TGTGCCAGCAGCCTGCGGTTGAACACTGAAGCTTTCTTT.

CDR3: CASRQGNEAFF. In DNA form, the CDR3 reads TGCGCCAGCAGGCAGGGGAATGAAGCTTTCTTT. V and J are TRBV4-1 and TRBJ1-1; a weak D match, TRBD1 (6 bases). The V and J ends lost 6 bases and 7 bases respectively, with 9 bases between them. This CDR3 has 11 amino acids. Germline values: CDR1 MGHRA, CDR2 YSYEKL.

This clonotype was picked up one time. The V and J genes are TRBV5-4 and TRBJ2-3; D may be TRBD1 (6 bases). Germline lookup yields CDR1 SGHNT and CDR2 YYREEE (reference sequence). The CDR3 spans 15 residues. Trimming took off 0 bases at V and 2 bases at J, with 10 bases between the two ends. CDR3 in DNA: TGTGCCAGCAGCTTGGGGGGGCAGCCCACAGATACGCAGTATTTT. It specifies CASSLGGQPTDTQYF.

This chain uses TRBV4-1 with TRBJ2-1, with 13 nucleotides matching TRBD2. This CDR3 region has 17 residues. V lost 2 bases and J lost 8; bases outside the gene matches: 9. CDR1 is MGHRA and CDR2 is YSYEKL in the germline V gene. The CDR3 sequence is CASSQPIGLAGADEQFF. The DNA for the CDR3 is TGCGCCAGCAGCCAACCTATAGGACTAGCGGGAGCCGATGAGCAGTTCTTC.

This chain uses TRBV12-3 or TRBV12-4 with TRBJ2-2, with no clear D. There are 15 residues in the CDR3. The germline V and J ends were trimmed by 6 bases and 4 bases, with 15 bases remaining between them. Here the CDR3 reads CASSRGRVGTGELFF. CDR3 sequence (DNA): TGTGCCAGCAGCCGCGGACGGGTGGGCACCGGGGAGCTGTTTTTT.

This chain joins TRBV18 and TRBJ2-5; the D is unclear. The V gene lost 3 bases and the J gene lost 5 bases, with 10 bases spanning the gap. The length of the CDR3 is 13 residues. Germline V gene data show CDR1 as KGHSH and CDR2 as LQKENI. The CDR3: CASSPYVDETQYF. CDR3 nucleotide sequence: TGTGCCAGCTCACCTTATGTGGATGAGACCCAGTACTTC.

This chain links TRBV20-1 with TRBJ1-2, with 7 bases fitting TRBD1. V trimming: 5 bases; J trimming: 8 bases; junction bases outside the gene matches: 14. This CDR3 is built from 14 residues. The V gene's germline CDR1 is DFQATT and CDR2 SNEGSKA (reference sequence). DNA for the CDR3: TGCAGTGCTCCGACCCGTGACAGGGCCTGGGGCTACACCTTC. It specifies CSAPTRDRAWGYTF.

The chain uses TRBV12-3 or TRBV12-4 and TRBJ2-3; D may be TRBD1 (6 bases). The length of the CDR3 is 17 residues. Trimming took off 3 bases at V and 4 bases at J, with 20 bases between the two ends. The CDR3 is CASSFQAGQIVADTQYF. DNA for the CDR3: TGTGCCAGCAGTTTTCAGGCCGGACAGATAGTAGCAGATACGCAGTATTTT.

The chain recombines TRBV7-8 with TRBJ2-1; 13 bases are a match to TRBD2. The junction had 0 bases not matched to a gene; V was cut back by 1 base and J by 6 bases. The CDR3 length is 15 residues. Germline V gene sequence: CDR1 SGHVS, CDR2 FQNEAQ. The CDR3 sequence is CASSLGTSGSNEQFF. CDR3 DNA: TGTGCCAGCAGCTTAGGGACTAGCGGGAGCAATGAGCAGTTCTTC.

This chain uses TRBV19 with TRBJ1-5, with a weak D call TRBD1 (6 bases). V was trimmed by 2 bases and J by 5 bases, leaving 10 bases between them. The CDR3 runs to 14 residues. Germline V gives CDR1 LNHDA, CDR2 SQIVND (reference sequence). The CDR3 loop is CASSIRRGDQPQHF. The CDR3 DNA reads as TGTGCCAGTAGTATACGCAGGGGCGATCAGCCCCAGCATTTT.

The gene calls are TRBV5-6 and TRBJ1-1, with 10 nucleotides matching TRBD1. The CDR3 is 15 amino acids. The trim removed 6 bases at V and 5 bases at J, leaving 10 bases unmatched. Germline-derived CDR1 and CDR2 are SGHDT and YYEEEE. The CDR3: CASTWDRGHGTEAFF. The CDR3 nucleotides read TGTGCCAGCACCTGGGACAGGGGCCATGGGACTGAAGCTTTCTTT.

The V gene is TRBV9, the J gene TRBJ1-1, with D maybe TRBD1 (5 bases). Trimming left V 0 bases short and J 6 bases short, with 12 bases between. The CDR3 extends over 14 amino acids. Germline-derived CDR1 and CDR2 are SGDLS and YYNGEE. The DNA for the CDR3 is TGTGCCAGCAGCGTAGGAGCAGGGAATCCTGAAGCTTTCTTT. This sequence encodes CASSVGAGNPEAFF. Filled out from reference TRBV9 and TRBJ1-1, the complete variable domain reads DSGVTQTPKHLITATGQRVTLRCSPRSGDLSVYWYQQSLDQGLQFLIQYYNGEERAKGNILERFSAQQFPDLHSELNLSSLELGDSALYFCASSVGAGNPEAFFGQGTRLTVV.

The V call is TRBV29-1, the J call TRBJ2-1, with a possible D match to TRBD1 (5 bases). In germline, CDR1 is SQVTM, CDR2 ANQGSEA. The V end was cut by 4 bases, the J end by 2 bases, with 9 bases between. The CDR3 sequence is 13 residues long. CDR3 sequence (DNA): TGCAGCGTTGGGACACAAACCTACAATGAGCAGTTCTTC. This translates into CSVGTQTYNEQFF.

CDR3 bases: TGCGCCAGCAGCCCACCCGGGACAGGGTCTGGCAATGAGCAGTTCTTC. Translating gives CASSPPGTGSGNEQFF. This chain links TRBV4-3 with TRBJ2-1; 9 bases are a match to TRBD1. Trimming at V came to 4 bases and at J to 6 bases, leaving 10 bases not matched to a gene. Per the germline V gene, CDR1 is LGHNA and CDR2 is YSLEER. This CDR3 region has 16 residues.

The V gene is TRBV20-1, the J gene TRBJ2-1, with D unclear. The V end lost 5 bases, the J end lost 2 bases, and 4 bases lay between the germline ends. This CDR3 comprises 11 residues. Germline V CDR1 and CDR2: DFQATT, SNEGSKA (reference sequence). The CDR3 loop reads CSARAYNEQFF. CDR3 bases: TGCAGTGCTCGGGCCTACAATGAGCAGTTCTTC.

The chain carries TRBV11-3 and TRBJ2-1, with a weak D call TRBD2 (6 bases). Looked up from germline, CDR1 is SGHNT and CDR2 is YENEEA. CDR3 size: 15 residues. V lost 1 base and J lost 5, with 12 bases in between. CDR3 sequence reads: CASSLAFGGNNEQFF. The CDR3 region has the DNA TGTGCCAGCAGCTTAGCCTTTGGGGGGAACAATGAGCAGTTCTTC.

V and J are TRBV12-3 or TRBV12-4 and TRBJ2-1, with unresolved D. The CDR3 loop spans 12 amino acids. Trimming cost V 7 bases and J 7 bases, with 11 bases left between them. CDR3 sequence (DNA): TGTGCCAGCATTTCGAGGCGAAATGAGCAGTTCTTC. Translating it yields CASISRRNEQFF.

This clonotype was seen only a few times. CDR3 DNA sequence: TGTGCCAGCAGCTTAGGGGACAGAAACTATGGCTACACCTTC. Its translation is CASSLGDRNYGYTF. The genes are TRBV7-9 and TRBJ1-2; 7 bases map to TRBD1. Unmatched junction bases numbered 1, after V lost 1 base and J lost 2 bases. CDR3 size: 14 residues. The germline CDR1 and CDR2 sequences are SEHNR and FQNEAQ (reference sequence).

The CDR3 DNA follows: TGTGCCTGGAGTGTGGGCGGCTTGGCGGGAGGGCCTTGGGCCAAAAACATTCAGTACTTC. It encodes CAWSVGGLAGGPWAKNIQYF. The chain is built from TRBV30 and TRBJ2-4; 9 positions match TRBD2. This CDR3 region has 20 residues. V lost 0 bases, J lost 1 base, and 16 bases stayed unmatched. Per the germline V gene, CDR1 is GTSNPN and CDR2 is SVGIG (reference sequence).

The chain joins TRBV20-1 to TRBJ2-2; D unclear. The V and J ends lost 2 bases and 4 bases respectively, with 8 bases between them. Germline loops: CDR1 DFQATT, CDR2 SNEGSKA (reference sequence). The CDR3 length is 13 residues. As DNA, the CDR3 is TGCAGTGCTAGACTCCCAGGCACCGGGGAGCTGTTTTTT. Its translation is CSARLPGTGELFF.

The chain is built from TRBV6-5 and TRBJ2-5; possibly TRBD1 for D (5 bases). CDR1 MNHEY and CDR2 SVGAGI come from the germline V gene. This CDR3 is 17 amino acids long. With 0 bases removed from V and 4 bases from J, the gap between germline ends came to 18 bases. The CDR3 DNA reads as TGTGCCAGCAGTTACTCCCACGGACAAGCCGGAGTAGAGACCCAGTACTTC. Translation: CASSYSHGQAGVETQYF.

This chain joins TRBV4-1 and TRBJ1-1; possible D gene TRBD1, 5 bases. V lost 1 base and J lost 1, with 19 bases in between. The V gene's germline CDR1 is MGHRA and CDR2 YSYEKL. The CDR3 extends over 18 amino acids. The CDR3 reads CASSQVLSTRGKNTEAFF. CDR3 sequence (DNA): TGCGCCAGCAGCCAAGTCCTTAGCACTCGGGGCAAGAACACTGAAGCTTTCTTT.

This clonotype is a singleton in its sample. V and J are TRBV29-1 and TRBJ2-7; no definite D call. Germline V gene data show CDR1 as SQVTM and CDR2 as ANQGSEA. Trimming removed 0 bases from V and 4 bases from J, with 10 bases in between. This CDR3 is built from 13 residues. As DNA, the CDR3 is TGCAGCGTTGAAGACGGAAGGGTTTACGAGCAGTACTTC. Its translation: CSVEDGRVYEQYF.

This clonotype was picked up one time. The CDR3 spells CASSLRGFVSGANVLTF. The CDR3 DNA reads as TGTGCCAGCAGCCTCAGGGGTTTTGTATCTGGGGCCAACGTCCTGACTTTC. V is TRBV27 and J is TRBJ2-6; D possibly corresponds to TRBD1 (6 bases). The germline CDR1 and CDR2 sequences are MNHEY and SMNVEV (reference sequence). CDR3 length: 17 residues. The ends were cut back, 6 bases at V and 1 base at J, with 16 bases in the middle.

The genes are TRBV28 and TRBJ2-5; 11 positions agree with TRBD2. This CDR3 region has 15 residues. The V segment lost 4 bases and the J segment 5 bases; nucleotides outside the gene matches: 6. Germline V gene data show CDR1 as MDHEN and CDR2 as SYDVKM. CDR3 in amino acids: CASSSPTSGVETQYF. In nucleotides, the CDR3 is TGTGCCAGCAGTTCCCCGACTAGCGGGGTGGAGACCCAGTACTTC.

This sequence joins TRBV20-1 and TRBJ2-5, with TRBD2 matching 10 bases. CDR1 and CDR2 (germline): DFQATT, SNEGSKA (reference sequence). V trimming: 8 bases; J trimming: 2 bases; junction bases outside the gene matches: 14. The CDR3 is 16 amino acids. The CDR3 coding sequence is TGCAGTACAGAGAGAGGGGGACTAGCGTTGCAAGAGACCCAGTACTTC. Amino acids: CSTERGGLALQETQYF.

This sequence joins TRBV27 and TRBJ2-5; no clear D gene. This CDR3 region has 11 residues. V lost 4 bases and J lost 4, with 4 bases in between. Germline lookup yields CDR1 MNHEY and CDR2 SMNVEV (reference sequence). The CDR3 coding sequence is TGTGCCAGCAGTTATCGAGAGACCCAGTACTTC. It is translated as CASSYRETQYF.